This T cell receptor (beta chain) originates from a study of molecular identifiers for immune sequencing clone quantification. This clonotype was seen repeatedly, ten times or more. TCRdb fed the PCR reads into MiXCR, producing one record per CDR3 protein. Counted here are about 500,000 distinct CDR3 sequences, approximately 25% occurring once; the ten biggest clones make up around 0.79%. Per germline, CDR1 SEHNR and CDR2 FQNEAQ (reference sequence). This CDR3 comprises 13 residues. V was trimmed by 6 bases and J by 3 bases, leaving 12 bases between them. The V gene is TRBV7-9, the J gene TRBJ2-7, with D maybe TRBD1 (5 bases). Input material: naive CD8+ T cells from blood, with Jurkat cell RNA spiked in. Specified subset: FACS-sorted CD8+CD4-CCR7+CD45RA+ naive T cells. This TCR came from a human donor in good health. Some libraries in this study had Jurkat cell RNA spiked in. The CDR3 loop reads CASSPTAVYEQYF. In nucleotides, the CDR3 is TGTGCCAGCAGTCCGACAGCTGTCTACGAGCAGTACTTC.